This section outlines one T cell receptor (beta chain) sequence together with its context. What it recognizes is unknown. This entry belongs to a study of CD8+ T cells in alopecia areata. Looking at the study overall: The drug, tofacitinib, lasted 6 to 18 months, followed by 6 months off drug. Notes on the study in general: Mouse data revealed clearer TCR sharing than patient data did, a gap possibly tied to HLA. More clonal than normal scalp was lesional scalp, particularly alopecia totalis/universalis.

cDNA prepared by RNA extraction and subsequent reverse transcription served as the template for sequencing. Sequenced by immunoSEQ multiplex PCR; TCRdb stores in-frame clones only, minus some. The sample carries 80,000 to 100,000 clones, around 44% recorded once. Sequencing used CD4+ T cells sorted from blood. The TCR comes from a human donor with alopecia areata.

CDR3 bases: TGCGCCAGCAGCCAAGTGGGGTCCTATCCAGATACGCAGTATTTT. This translates into CASSQVGSYPDTQYF. The chain combines TRBV4-1 with TRBJ2-3; D ambiguous. The CDR3 contains 15 residues. V shed 1 base and J shed 4 bases, with 12 bases lying between them. From germline, CDR1 is MGHRA and CDR2 YSYEKL.